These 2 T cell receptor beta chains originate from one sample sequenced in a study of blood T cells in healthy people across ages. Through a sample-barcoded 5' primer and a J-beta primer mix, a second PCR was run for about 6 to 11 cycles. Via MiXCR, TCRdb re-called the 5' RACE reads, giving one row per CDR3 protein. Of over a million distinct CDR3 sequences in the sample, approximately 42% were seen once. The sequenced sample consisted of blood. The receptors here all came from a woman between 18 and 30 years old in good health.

This CDR3 is CASSLGLLRETQYF. The CDR3 DNA reads as TGTGCCAGCAGCTTAGGACTATTACGTGAGACCCAGTACTTC. The rearrangement uses TRBV7-8 and TRBJ2-5; D may be TRBD2 (5 bases). The germline V gene encodes CDR1 SGHVS and CDR2 FQNEAQ. The CDR3 totals 14 residues. V was cut by 1 base and J by 5 bases, with 11 bases left in between.

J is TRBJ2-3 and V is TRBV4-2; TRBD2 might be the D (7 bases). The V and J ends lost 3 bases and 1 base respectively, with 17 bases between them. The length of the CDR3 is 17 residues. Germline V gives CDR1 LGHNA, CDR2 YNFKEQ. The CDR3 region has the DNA TGTGCCAGCAGCCAGGCGGGGGCCAGCGGTGGCACAGATACGCAGTATTTT. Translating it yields CASSQAGASGGTDTQYF.